These 29 T cell receptor beta chains originate from one sample sequenced in a study of Ad26.COV2.S vaccination and SARS-CoV-2 variants. Profiling relied on immunoSEQ multiplex PCR, and the TCRdb table lists in-frame clones only, not all of them. The data hold hundreds of thousands of clones, with roughly 87% observed a single time. Treatment meaning: about 20 received Ad26.COV2.S at low or high dose, single or two shots; about five received placebo; per-sample allocation not given. It was on day 63 after the first vaccine or placebo injection that samples were taken. Sequences were derived from peripheral blood, sampled in a trial of Ad26.COV2.S vaccine versus placebo. Every receptor here comes from a person between 18 and 65 years old who received the Ad26.COV2.S COVID-19 vaccine or a placebo.

The V call is TRBV5-5, the J call TRBJ2-1; D possibly uses TRBD1 or TRBD2 (5 bases each). V was clipped by 2 bases and J by 4 bases, with 13 bases between them. The germline V gene has CDR1 SGHKS and CDR2 YYEKEE (reference sequence). CDR3 length equals 15 residues. The CDR3 nucleotides read TGTGCCAGCAGCTTCGGGGCCACAGGTTACAATGAGCAGTTCTTC. It translates to CASSFGATGYNEQFF.

V gene TRBV2 combines with J gene TRBJ1-4, with 10 bases identical to TRBD1. This CDR3 spans 13 amino acids. With V trimmed by 6 bases and J by 8 bases, 3 bases remained unmatched. Germline V gives CDR1 SNHLY, CDR2 FYNNEI. The CDR3 sequence: CASRDRGLEKLFF. The CDR3 region has the DNA TGTGCCAGCAGGGACAGGGGGTTGGAAAAACTGTTTTTT.

This chain uses TRBV27 with TRBJ2-2; 9 bases align to TRBD2. The CDR3 is made up of 16 amino acids. Trimming cost V 2 bases and J 4 bases; bases outside gene matches: 5. Germline CDR1 and CDR2: MNHEY and SMNVEV (reference sequence). In DNA form, the CDR3 reads TGTGCCAGCAGTTTAGTAGCGGGAGCCATCACCGGGGAGCTGTTTTTT. Translation gives CASSLVAGAITGELFF.

The rearrangement links TRBV5-1 to TRBJ1-2; D gene unclear. In germline, CDR1 is SGHRS, CDR2 YFSETQ. The CDR3 spans 12 residues. V lost 0 bases to trimming and J lost 3 bases, with 3 bases between them. The CDR3 spells CASSLEDYGYTF. The CDR3 region has the DNA TGCGCCAGCAGCTTGGAAGACTATGGCTACACCTTC. Looking up the rest from reference TRBV5-1 and TRBJ1-2 gives the full variable domain: KAGVTQTPRYLIKTRGQQVTLSCSPISGHRSVSWYQQTPGQGLQFLFEYFSETQRNKGNFPGRFSGRQFSNSRSEMNVSTLELGDSALYLCASSLEDYGYTFGSGTRLTVV.

V and J are TRBV6-5 and TRBJ2-7; D perhaps matches TRBD1 (6 bases). The germline gives CDR1 MNHEY, CDR2 SVGAGI. The germline V and J ends were trimmed by 6 bases and 7 bases, with 16 bases remaining between them. This CDR3 has 13 residues. The CDR3 here is CASREHRAREQYF. Written as DNA, the CDR3 is TGTGCCAGCAGGGAGCACAGGGCCCGGGAGCAGTACTTC.

As for this clone: One junction end does not reproduce the germline sequence, and a read error may be involved. The chain joins TRBV19 to TRBJ2-4; D is possibly TRBD2 (7 bases). This CDR3 has 16 residues. The germline V gene encodes CDR1 LNHDA and CDR2 SQIVND (reference sequence). For the CDR3, the DNA is TGTGCCAGCAGTATCTCGGGGGGCGGTGGCAAAAACATTCAGTACTTC. This encodes CASSISGGGGKNIQYF.

The chain combines TRBV19 with TRBJ2-5; maybe TRBD2 (6 bases). Trimming took 1 base from V and 5 from J, leaving 11 bases between them. This CDR3 has 14 amino acids. Germline CDR1 reads LNHDA; CDR2 reads SQIVND (reference sequence). The CDR3 DNA reads as TGTGCCAGTAGTATAGGGAGGGGCGGGGAGACCCAGTACTTC. Protein: CASSIGRGGETQYF.

As for this clone: Different DNA sequences within this sample yield the same CDR3. This chain links TRBV7-9 with TRBJ2-1; D is perhaps TRBD2 (6 bases). The CDR3 is 14 amino acids. Germline assignment: CDR1 SEHNR and CDR2 FQNEAQ (reference sequence). V was trimmed by 5 bases and J by 7 bases, leaving 15 bases between them. The CDR3 DNA is TGTGCCAGCAGCCGTTCCGGGACTGGTAATGAGCAGTTCTTC. Translated, it gives CASSRSGTGNEQFF.

This clone was detected once. The chain has TRBV7-9 and TRBJ2-1; 15 bases align to TRBD2. V lost 5 bases and J lost 6; bases outside the gene matches: 14. The CDR3 runs to 19 residues. Per germline, CDR1 SEHNR and CDR2 FQNEAQ (reference sequence). The CDR3 coding sequence is TGTGCCAGCAGCAGGGGTGTGTGGACTAGCGGGGGGGCCGTCAATGAGCAGTTCTTC. Translation: CASSRGVWTSGGAVNEQFF.

The CDR3 DNA sequence: TGTGCCAGCAGCGTCGGACAGTTCTCTGGGGCCAACGTCCTGACTTTC. This sequence encodes CASSVGQFSGANVLTF. The V and J genes are TRBV9 and TRBJ2-6; D possibly corresponds to TRBD1 (6 bases). The germline V and J ends were trimmed by 2 bases and 0 bases, with 9 bases remaining between them. This CDR3 contains 16 residues. From germline, CDR1 is SGDLS and CDR2 YYNGEE.

The chain has TRBV6-5 and TRBJ1-5; D possibly corresponds to TRBD1 (6 bases). CDR1 MNHEY and CDR2 SVGAGI come from the germline V gene. Trimming left V 7 bases short and J 6 bases short, with 13 bases between. CDR3 length: 13 amino acids. This CDR3 is CASTEIQGQPQHF. CDR3 coding DNA: TGTGCCAGCACCGAGATACAGGGTCAGCCCCAGCATTTT.

V and J are TRBV5-5 and TRBJ2-2; 11 bases line up with TRBD2. The CDR3 contains 19 residues. Trimming removed 0 bases from V and 4 bases from J; junction bases left unmatched: 11. Germline values: CDR1 SGHKS, CDR2 YYEKEE (reference sequence). CDR3 protein: CASSLEVAGGPTGTGELFF. For the CDR3, the DNA is TGTGCCAGCAGCTTGGAGGTAGCGGGGGGGCCTACGGGCACCGGGGAGCTGTTTTTT.

The gene calls are TRBV19 and TRBJ1-5; D gene ambiguous. There are 9 residues in the CDR3. Germline assignment: CDR1 LNHDA and CDR2 SQIVND (reference sequence). CDR3 sequence reads: CGVNQPQHF. CDR3 in DNA: TGTGGGGTTAATCAGCCCCAGCATTTT. Variable domain in full (rest from reference TRBV19 and TRBJ1-5): DGGITQSPKYLFRKEGQNVTLSCEQNLNHDAMYWYRQDPGQGLRLIYYSQIVNDFQKGDIAEGYSVSREKKESFPLTVTSAQKNPTAFYLCGVNQPQHFGDGTRLSIL.

This clone occurred a few times. The chain is built from TRBV11-2 and TRBJ2-1; D may be TRBD1 or TRBD2 (5 bases each). V was clipped by 1 base and J by 8 bases, with 12 bases between them. In germline, CDR1 is SGHAT, CDR2 FQNNGV. This CDR3 spans 14 amino acids. The CDR3 DNA reads as TGTGCCAGCAGCTTAGGGGGCTGGGAGCATGAGCAGTTCTTC. The encoded protein is CASSLGGWEHEQFF.

The V and J genes are TRBV6-2 or TRBV6-3 and TRBJ2-7; perhaps TRBD1 as D (6 bases). The CDR3 sequence is 14 residues long. Germline assignment: CDR1 MNHEY and CDR2 SVGEGT. Trimming removed 5 bases at V and 5 bases at J, with 16 bases between. CDR3 nucleotides: TGTGCCAGCAGTCAACAGGGTGGTGCCCACGAGCAGTACTTC. It yields the protein CASSQQGGAHEQYF.

About this clone: A junction boundary mismatches the germline segment, possibly from a read error. The chain recombines TRBV15 with TRBJ2-1; D may be TRBD2 (5 bases). Germline V gives CDR1 LNHNV, CDR2 YYDKDF (reference sequence). The CDR3 has 16 amino acids. The CDR3 loop reads CATSPPRAGDYNERFF. For the CDR3, the DNA is TGTGCCACCAGCCCCCCCCGGGCAGGAGACTACAATGAGCGGTTCTTC.

This chain links TRBV3-1 (or the pseudogene TRBV3-2) with TRBJ1-1, with D unresolved. Trimming left V 6 bases short and J 4 bases short, with 18 bases between. Germline V gene sequence: CDR1 LGHDT, CDR2 YNNKEL (reference sequence). The CDR3 is 15 residues long. Here the CDR3 DNA reads TGTGCCAGCAGAAAAGAGGGTGGCAGGCCCACTGAAGCTTTCTTT. Translating gives CASRKEGGRPTEAFF.

The chain is built from TRBV28 and TRBJ1-2, with D hard to call. V shed 4 bases and J shed 0 bases, with 6 bases lying between them. CDR1 MDHEN and CDR2 SYDVKM come from the germline V gene. This CDR3 comprises 13 residues. The CDR3 nucleotides read TGTGCCAGCAGTTCGGGTTCTAACTATGGCTACACCTTC. It yields the protein CASSSGSNYGYTF.

The V and J genes are TRBV7-2 and TRBJ2-1; tentative D call: TRBD2 (5 bases). The CDR3 loop spans 15 amino acids. The germline CDR1 and CDR2 sequences are SGHTA and FQGNSA. V was clipped by 3 bases and J by 0 bases, with 9 bases between them. CDR3 nucleotides: TGTGCCAGCAGCTTTTCGGGGTACTCCTACAATGAGCAGTTCTTC. It is translated as CASSFSGYSYNEQFF.

The chain carries TRBV5-5 and TRBJ1-5, with D maybe TRBD1 (5 bases). This CDR3 spans 13 amino acids. CDR1 and CDR2 (germline): SGHKS, YYEKEE (reference sequence). V lost 4 bases to trimming and J lost 4 bases, with 9 bases between them. The CDR3 here is CASSRSGNQPQHF. The CDR3 DNA is TGTGCCAGCAGCAGGTCAGGGAATCAGCCCCAGCATTTT.

V and J are TRBV7-2 and TRBJ1-6; D call uncertain. CDR3 size: 15 residues. The V end lost 5 bases, the J end lost 4 bases, and 12 bases lay between the germline ends. CDR1 is SGHTA and CDR2 is FQGNSA in the germline V gene. CDR3 in amino acids: CASSRVMPYNSPLHF. The CDR3 DNA reads TGTGCCAGCAGCCGCGTAATGCCTTATAATTCACCCCTCCACTTT.

The chain couples TRBV7-2 to TRBJ1-3, with 8 bases that match TRBD1. Trimming removed 5 bases from V and 0 bases from J; junction bases left unmatched: 6. CDR3 length equals 16 residues. CDR1 and CDR2 (germline): SGHTA, FQGNSA. The CDR3 DNA follows: TGTGCCAGCAGCACAAGACAGGGGATCTCTGGAAACACCATATATTTT. Translating it yields CASSTRQGISGNTIYF. Based on the CDR3 plus reference TRBV7-2 and TRBJ1-3, the full variable domain is GAGVSQSPSNKVTEKGKDVELRCDPISGHTALYWYRQSLGQGLEFLIYFQGNSAPDKSGLPSDRFSAERTGGSVSTLTIQRTQQEDSAVYLCASSTRQGISGNTIYFGEGSWLTVV.

V and J are TRBV7-3 and TRBJ2-1; D is unresolved. The CDR3 runs 12 residues. V lost 5 bases and J 8 bases, leaving 10 bases between the germline ends. CDR1 and CDR2 (germline): SGHTA, FQGTGA. Here the CDR3 reads CASSPSSHEQFF. The CDR3 nucleotides are TGTGCCAGCAGCCCCAGTTCCCATGAGCAGTTCTTC.

The rearrangement links TRBV13 to TRBJ2-1; 8 nucleotides line up with TRBD1. The CDR3 spans 16 residues. CDR1 PRHDT and CDR2 FYEKMQ come from the germline V gene (reference sequence). V was pared by 1 base and J by 8 bases, with 10 bases of the junction left unmatched. DNA for the CDR3: TGTGCCAGCAGCTTAGAGTTCCCAGGGGGCAGGGATGAGCAGTTCTTC. Protein product: CASSLEFPGGRDEQFF.

The chain links TRBV28 to TRBJ2-3; no clear D gene. The CDR3 runs to 13 residues. The germline gives CDR1 MDHEN, CDR2 SYDVKM. Trimming took 10 bases from V and 4 from J, leaving 15 bases between them. The CDR3 DNA reads TGTGCCACCTACCCCCCGGCGGCAGATACGCAGTATTTT. Protein: CATYPPAADTQYF.

This chain connects TRBV13 to TRBJ1-4; D is unresolved. This CDR3 is 15 amino acids long. CDR1 is PRHDT and CDR2 is FYEKMQ in the germline V gene (reference sequence). Trimming pared 5 bases from V and 5 bases from J, leaving 15 bases between. Here the CDR3 reads CASSPGGAENEKLFF. The CDR3 bases are TGTGCCAGCAGCCCGGGAGGTGCTGAGAATGAAAAACTGTTTTTT.

The V and J genes are TRBV7-2 and TRBJ1-1; 7 bases match TRBD1. V lost 5 bases, J lost 5 bases, and 14 bases stayed unmatched. Germline CDR1 is SGHTA and CDR2 is FQGNSA. The CDR3 covers 16 residues. DNA for the CDR3: TGTGCCAGCAGCCCCGCCCCTCGACAGGGAGGTACTGAAGCTTTCTTT. Its protein is CASSPAPRQGGTEAFF. Combining the CDR3 with reference TRBV7-2 and TRBJ1-1 gives the whole variable domain GAGVSQSPSNKVTEKGKDVELRCDPISGHTALYWYRQSLGQGLEFLIYFQGNSAPDKSGLPSDRFSAERTGGSVSTLTIQRTQQEDSAVYLCASSPAPRQGGTEAFFGQGTRLTVV.

This chain uses TRBV3-1 (or the pseudogene TRBV3-2) with TRBJ2-3; the D gene is possibly TRBD2 (6 bases). V shed 2 bases and J shed 6 bases, with 12 bases lying between them. Per the germline V gene, CDR1 is LGHDT and CDR2 is YNNKEL (reference sequence). This CDR3 contains 14 residues. The CDR3 bases are TGTGCCAGCAGCCAACGCGGGATCGGCGATACGCAGTATTTT. Translation: CASSQRGIGDTQYF.

The CDR3 DNA reads as TGCGCCAGCAGCCAAGAGGGAGTGGGAACAGATACGCAGTATTTT. This encodes CASSQEGVGTDTQYF. The chain joins TRBV4-3 to TRBJ2-3; weak D call: TRBD2 (5 bases). This CDR3 spans 15 amino acids. The germline gives CDR1 LGHNA, CDR2 YSLEER. Trimming removed 0 bases from V and 3 bases from J, with 10 bases in between.